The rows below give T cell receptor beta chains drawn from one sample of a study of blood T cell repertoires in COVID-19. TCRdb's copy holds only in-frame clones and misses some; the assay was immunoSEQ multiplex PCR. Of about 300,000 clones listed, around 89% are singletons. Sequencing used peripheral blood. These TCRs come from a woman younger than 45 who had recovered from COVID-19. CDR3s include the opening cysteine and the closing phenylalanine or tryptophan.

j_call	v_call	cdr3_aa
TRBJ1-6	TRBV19	CASSIPGQAYNSPLHF
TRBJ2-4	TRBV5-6	CASTKMLAKNIQYF
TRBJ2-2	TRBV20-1	CSASTSGGAGSTGELFF
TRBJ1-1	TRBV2	CASRLRGGGTEAFF
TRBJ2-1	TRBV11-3	CASSLFRTGSSYNEQFF
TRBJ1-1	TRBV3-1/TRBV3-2	CASSQAWGAEAFF
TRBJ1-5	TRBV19	CASSIAGVSQPQHF
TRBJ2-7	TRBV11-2	CASSLAPSGSSYEQYF
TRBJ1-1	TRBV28	CASRGPNTEAFF
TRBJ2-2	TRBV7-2	CASSFLAGGNTGELFF
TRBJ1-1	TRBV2	CASRRQGTTEAFF
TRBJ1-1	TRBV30	CAWSTVMNTEAFF
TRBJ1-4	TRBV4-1	CASSLHPRGLEKLFF
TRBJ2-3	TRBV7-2	CASSVLGGDTQYF
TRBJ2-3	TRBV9	CASSVTGATRGTDTQYF
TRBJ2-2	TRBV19	CASRGVSTGELFF
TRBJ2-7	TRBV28	CASSITEGEQYF
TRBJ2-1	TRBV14	CASSQTLAGAYNEQFF
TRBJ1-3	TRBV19	CASSAGSSGNTIYF
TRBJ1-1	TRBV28	CASSSRGGLNTEAFF
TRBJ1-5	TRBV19	CASSIDGGSGQPQHF
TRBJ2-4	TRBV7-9	CASSPRTSGYFGAKNIQYF
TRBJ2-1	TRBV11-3	CASSPGQGSSYNEQFF